This T cell receptor beta chain was captured by sequencing in a study of molecular identifiers for immune sequencing clone quantification. TCRdb independently ran MiXCR on the PCR reads; one entry per CDR3 protein. The sample lists some 320,000 distinct CDR3 sequences, roughly a quarter occurring once. This CDR3 has 13 amino acids. About this clonotype itself: A much larger clone lies one base from this, so it may be a read error.

What was sequenced was naive CD8+ T cells from blood, with Jurkat cell RNA spiked in. Subset indicated: FACS-sorted CD8+CD4-CCR7+CD45RA+ naive T cells. This chain uses TRBV12-3 or TRBV12-4 with TRBJ2-3; D not resolved. The better agreement between TRBJ1-5 and the DNA end casts doubt on the J call. This TCR came from a human donor in good health. Some libraries in this study had Jurkat cell RNA spiked in. The CDR3 is CASSRTSADTQHF. In nucleotides, the CDR3 is TGTGCCAGCAGTCGGACTAGCGCGGATACGCAGCATTTT.